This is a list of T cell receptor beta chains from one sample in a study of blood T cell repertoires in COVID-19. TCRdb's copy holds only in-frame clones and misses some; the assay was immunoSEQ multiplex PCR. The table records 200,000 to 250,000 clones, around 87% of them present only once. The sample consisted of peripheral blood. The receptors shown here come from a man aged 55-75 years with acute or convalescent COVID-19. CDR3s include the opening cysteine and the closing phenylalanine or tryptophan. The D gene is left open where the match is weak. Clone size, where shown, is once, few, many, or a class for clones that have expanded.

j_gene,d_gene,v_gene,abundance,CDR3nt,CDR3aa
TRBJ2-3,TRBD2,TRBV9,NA,TGTGCCAGCAGCGTGTCCAGCGGGGGCTCAGATACGCAGTATTTT,CASSVSSGGSDTQYF
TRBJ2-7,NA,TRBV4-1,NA,TGCGCCAGCAGCCACCCCGCGACAGCGATCTACGAGCAGTACTTC,CASSHPATAIYEQYF
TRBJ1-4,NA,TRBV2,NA,TGTGCCAGCAGGCAGACAGCGGGTAATGAAAAACTGTTTTTT,CASRQTAGNEKLFF
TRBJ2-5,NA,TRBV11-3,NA,TGTGCCAGCAGCCCGGACGGGGTAGAGACCCAGTACTTC,CASSPDGVETQYF
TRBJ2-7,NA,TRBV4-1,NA,TGCGCCAGCAGCCAAGATAGTCAAGGGGGATCCTACGAGCAGTACTTC,CASSQDSQGGSYEQYF
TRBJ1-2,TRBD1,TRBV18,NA,TGTGCCAGCTCACCAAGCAGGGGGGATAACTATGGCTACACCTTC,CASSPSRGDNYGYTF
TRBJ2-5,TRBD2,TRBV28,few,TGTGCCAGCAGTTTATGGACTAGCGGGGCCAGCCAAGAGACCCAGTACTTC,CASSLWTSGASQETQYF
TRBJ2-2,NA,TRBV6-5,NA,TGTGCCAGCAGTTACTCCCGGCTAGCGAACACCGGGGAGCTGTTTTTT,CASSYSRLANTGELFF
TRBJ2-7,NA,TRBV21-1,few,TGTGCCAGCAGCAAAGGCGCCACCTACGAGCAGTACTTC,CASSKGATYEQYF
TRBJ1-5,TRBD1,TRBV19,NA,TGTGCCAGTAGTAAATTTCTACGACAGGGAAGCAATCAGCCCCAGCATTTT,CASSKFLRQGSNQPQHF
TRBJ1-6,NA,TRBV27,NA,TGTGCCAGCAGCCCTGGGGGGGTAGTTAATTCACCCCTCCACTTT,CASSPGGVVNSPLHF
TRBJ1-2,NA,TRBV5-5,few,TGTGCCAGCAGTCAGGATGTTGCCAGGCATTATGGCTACACCTTC,CASSQDVARHYGYTF
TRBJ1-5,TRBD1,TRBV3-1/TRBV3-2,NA,TGTGCCAGCAGCCGGGACAGGGATAGCAATCAGCCCCAGCATTTT,CASSRDRDSNQPQHF
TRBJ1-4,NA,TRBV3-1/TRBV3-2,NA,TGTGCCAGCAGCCAAGATAGGAGTGAAAAACTGTTTTTT,CASSQDRSEKLFF
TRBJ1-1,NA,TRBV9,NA,TGTGCCAGCAGCGTCACAGTGAACACTGAAGCTTTCTTT,CASSVTVNTEAFF
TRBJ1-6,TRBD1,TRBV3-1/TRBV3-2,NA,TGTGCCAGCAGCCAAGGGCCGGGACAGGGGGATTCACCCCTCCACTTT,CASSQGPGQGDSPLHF
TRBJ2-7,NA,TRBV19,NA,TGTGCCAGTAGCTTCCGGACTGTTTCCTACGAGCAGTACTTC,CASSFRTVSYEQYF
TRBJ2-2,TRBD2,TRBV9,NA,TGTGCCAGCAGCGTAGTCTCCGGGACTAACGGCCCCGGGGAGCTGTTTTTT,CASSVVSGTNGPGELFF
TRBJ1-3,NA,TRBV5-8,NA,TGTGCCAGCAGCCCGGAGGGGCCTGGAAACACCATATATTTT,CASSPEGPGNTIYF
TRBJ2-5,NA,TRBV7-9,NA,TGTGCCAGCAGCTTAGCGAGGGGGGGCGAGACCCAGTACTTC,CASSLARGGETQYF
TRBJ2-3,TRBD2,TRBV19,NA,TGTGCCAGTAGACCGGGACTAGCTAGAGATACGCAGTATTTT,CASRPGLARDTQYF
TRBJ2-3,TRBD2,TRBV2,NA,TGTGCCAGGCCCGGGACTAGCGGGGGGGGCACAGATACGCAGTATTTT,CARPGTSGGGTDTQYF
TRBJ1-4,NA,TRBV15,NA,TGTGCCACCAGTGGAGTGGGTTATACTAATGAAAAACTGTTTTTT,CATSGVGYTNEKLFF
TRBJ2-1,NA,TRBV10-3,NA,TGTGCCATCAGCAGGAACAATGAGCAGTTCTTC,CAISRNNEQFF